These 15 T cell receptor beta chains were sequenced from one sample in a study of chemoradiotherapy in HPV16-positive cancers (dated by TCRdb to the early 2020s). Library construction relied on the immunoSEQ multiplex PCR assay. Held by TCRdb, this immuneACCESS table contains in-frame sequences only and omits some clones. Under half of the omission traces to an unresolved V gene where checked; the cause of the rest is unknown. This sample is represented by around 1,900 clones; 85% to 90% of them were singletons. The ten largest clonotypes hold roughly 6.3% of the sample. This specimen was tumor tissue, taken from a patient who underwent chemoradiotherapy. Every receptor here comes from a human donor with HPV-associated anogenital cancer.

The chain recombines TRBV5-1 with TRBJ2-2, with D possibly being TRBD1 (5 bases). CDR1 and CDR2 (germline): SGHRS, YFSETQ. V was pared by 2 bases and J by 0 bases, with 14 bases between. The CDR3 contains 17 residues. In DNA form, the CDR3 reads TGCGCCAGCAGCTTCATCCCAGGGCTTACGAACACCGGGGAGCTGTTTTTT. Amino acids: CASSFIPGLTNTGELFF.

The chain is built from TRBV4-3 and TRBJ1-2, with D hard to call. The CDR3 covers 15 residues. Germline CDR1 reads LGHNA; CDR2 reads YSLEER. Trimming cost V 0 bases and J 4 bases, with 12 bases left between them. The CDR3 coding sequence is TGCGCCAGCAGCCAAGAGCCTACTCGCTCCTATGGCTACACCTTC. Protein sequence: CASSQEPTRSYGYTF.

This chain connects TRBV5-1 to TRBJ2-1, with 12 bases matching TRBD2. Germline-derived CDR1 and CDR2 are SGHRS and YFSETQ. V was clipped by 4 bases and J by 8 bases; unmatched bases: 10. This CDR3 is 16 amino acids long. The CDR3 here is CASSPDPSGGGHEQFF. In nucleotides, the CDR3 is TGCGCCAGCAGCCCTGACCCTAGCGGGGGGGGCCATGAGCAGTTCTTC. The variable domain in full, with the rest retrieved from reference TRBV5-1 and TRBJ2-1, is KAGVTQTPRYLIKTRGQQVTLSCSPISGHRSVSWYQQTPGQGLQFLFEYFSETQRNKGNFPGRFSGRQFSNSRSEMNVSTLELGDSALYLCASSPDPSGGGHEQFFGPGTRLTVL.

The gene calls are TRBV11-2 and TRBJ1-2, with 7 bases aligning to TRBD1. The V and J ends lost 2 bases and 4 bases, in that order; junction bases with no gene match: 4. CDR1 and CDR2 (germline): SGHAT, FQNNGV. The CDR3 is 14 amino acids. CDR3 sequence: CASSLTGVTYGYTF. CDR3 coding DNA: TGTGCCAGCAGCTTAACAGGGGTTACCTATGGCTACACCTTC.

The chain's CDR3 is CASSNDLCRSTEAFF. CDR3 DNA: TGTGCCAGCAGCAATGATTTGTGTAGGTCCACTGAAGCTTTCTTT. The rearrangement uses TRBV21-1 and TRBJ1-1. TRBV21-1 is a pseudogene locus. CDR3 length: 15 amino acids.

The CDR3 loop is CARNQRWPQHF. CDR3 DNA sequence: TGCGCCAGGAATCAGAGGTGGCCCCAGCATTTT. J is TRBJ1-5 and V is TRBV5-1; D gene unclear. Trimming cost V 8 bases and J 9 bases, with 12 bases left between them. The germline gives CDR1 SGHRS, CDR2 YFSETQ. This CDR3 contains 11 residues. The whole variable domain, filled in from reference TRBV5-1 and TRBJ1-5, reads KAGVTQTPRYLIKTRGQQVTLSCSPISGHRSVSWYQQTPGQGLQFLFEYFSETQRNKGNFPGRFSGRQFSNSRSEMNVSTLELGDSALYLCARNQRWPQHFGDGTRLSIL.

This CDR3 is CASSPTWGHLTEAFF. As DNA, the CDR3 is TGTGCCAGCTCACCTACCTGGGGACATCTCACTGAAGCTTTCTTT. V and J are TRBV18 and TRBJ1-1; weak D call: TRBD1 (6 bases). Germline values: CDR1 KGHSH, CDR2 LQKENI. The V end lost 3 bases, the J end lost 4 bases, and 15 bases lay between the germline ends. The CDR3 contains 15 residues.

The V call is TRBV6-5, the J call TRBJ2-2, with D hard to call. Trimming left V 6 bases short and J 5 bases short, with 7 bases between. The CDR3 covers 12 residues. The germline V gene encodes CDR1 MNHEY and CDR2 SVGAGI. The chain's CDR3 is CASRLGTGELFF. The CDR3 region has the DNA TGTGCCAGCAGATTGGGGACCGGGGAGCTGTTTTTT.

The genes are TRBV7-9 and TRBJ1-5; a possible D gene is TRBD1 (5 bases). The V end lost 1 base, the J end lost 7 bases, and 11 bases lay between the germline ends. This CDR3 contains 14 residues. Germline CDR1 reads SEHNR; CDR2 reads FQNEAQ (reference sequence). For the CDR3, the DNA is TGTGCCAGCAGCTTAGGGGGCGGGGGGCAGCCCCAGCATTTT. Amino acid sequence: CASSLGGGGQPQHF.

This sequence joins TRBV30 and TRBJ2-3, with 12 positions matching TRBD2. J gave up 5 bases and V 7 bases, and 7 bases lay outside the gene matches. The CDR3 contains 14 residues. Germline lookup yields CDR1 GTSNPN and CDR2 SVGIG (reference sequence). CDR3 amino acids: CASLLAGGLDTQYF. As DNA, the CDR3 is TGTGCCTCCTTGCTAGCGGGGGGGCTAGATACGCAGTATTTT.

The gene calls are TRBV4-1 and TRBJ2-7; D is unresolved. CDR1 is MGHRA and CDR2 is YSYEKL in the germline V gene. The CDR3 is 16 amino acids. Trimming removed 1 base at V and 2 bases at J, with 15 bases between. The CDR3 DNA follows: TGCGCCAGCAGCCAAGGGCTGGGTTCTATTACCTACGAGCAGTACTTC. Residues: CASSQGLGSITYEQYF.

This chain links TRBV30 with TRBJ1-5, with D maybe TRBD1 (5 bases). Germline lookup yields CDR1 GTSNPN and CDR2 SVGIG (reference sequence). This CDR3 region has 12 residues. Trimming stripped 3 bases from V and 6 bases from J, with 9 bases between. The CDR3 bases are TGTGCCTGGAGCGCTCAGGGTCAGCCCCAGCATTTT. The encoded protein is CAWSAQGQPQHF.

The chain carries TRBV29-1 and TRBJ1-1; D possibly corresponds to TRBD1 (6 bases). CDR3 length equals 11 residues. Trimming took off 6 bases at V and 9 bases at J, with 14 bases between the two ends. Looked up from germline, CDR1 is SQVTM and CDR2 is ANQGSEA. CDR3 in amino acids: CSVVDRYKAFF. The CDR3 DNA sequence: TGCAGCGTCGTCGACAGGTACAAAGCTTTCTTT.

The chain links TRBV28 to TRBJ1-2; no clear D. The CDR3 covers 13 residues. Germline CDR1 and CDR2: MDHEN and SYDVKM. Trimming cost V 3 bases and J 12 bases, with 17 bases left between them. The DNA of the CDR3 is TGTGCCAGCAGTTTCGGCACAAGGGAGTGGGACACCTTC. Translation: CASSFGTREWDTF.

Only a few counts were recorded for this clone. V usage is TRBV11-2 and J usage is TRBJ2-7, with 7 bases fitting TRBD1. The CDR3 is 15 amino acids. V shed 5 bases, J shed 0 bases, and the junction held 7 bases outside the gene matches. CDR1 SGHAT and CDR2 FQNNGV come from the germline V gene. This CDR3 is CASSLGQASSYEQYF. The DNA for the CDR3 is TGTGCCAGCAGCCTTGGACAGGCCAGCTCCTACGAGCAGTACTTC.